The source of this TCR beta chain is a study of blood T cell repertoires in COVID-19. As for the study in general: PBMCs, B-cell-depleted T cells, or T cells provided the cDNA or gDNA that made up the material.

In the authors' workflow: Amplified reference gene primers provided the basis for estimating nucleated cell counts. Some clones are missing from TCRdb's copy, which holds only in-frame ones; the method was immunoSEQ multiplex PCR. D and trimming were read from the DNA, whereas the V and J calls and clone size are those reported in that table. Of roughly 120,000 clones detected, around 90% appear once; the ten largest clones hold roughly 4.8%. This CDR3 contains 15 residues. The J segment lost 7 bases and the V segment lost 6 bases, leaving 7 bases of the junction unmatched. Germline CDR1 MNHEY, CDR2 SVGAGI.

The sample taken for sequencing was peripheral blood. The V and J genes are TRBV6-5 and TRBJ1-6; 9 nucleotides agree with TRBD1. This clonotype originated in a man in his sixties with COVID-19, enrolled during active disease. CDR3 sequence reads: CASRVGQGFNSPLHF. CDR3 bases: TGTGCCAGCAGGGTAGGACAGGGGTTCAATTCACCCCTCCACTTT.